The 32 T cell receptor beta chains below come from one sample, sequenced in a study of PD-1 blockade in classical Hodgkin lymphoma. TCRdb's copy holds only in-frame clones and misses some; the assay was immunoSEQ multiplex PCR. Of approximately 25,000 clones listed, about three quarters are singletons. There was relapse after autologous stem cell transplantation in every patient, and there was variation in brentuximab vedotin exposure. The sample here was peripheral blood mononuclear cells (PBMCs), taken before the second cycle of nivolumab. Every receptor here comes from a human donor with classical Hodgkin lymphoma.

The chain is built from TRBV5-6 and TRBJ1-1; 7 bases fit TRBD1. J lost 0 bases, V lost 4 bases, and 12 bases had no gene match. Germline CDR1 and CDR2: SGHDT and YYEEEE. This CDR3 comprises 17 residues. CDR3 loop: CASSASPGTEMNTEAFF. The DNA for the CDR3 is TGTGCCAGCAGCGCAAGTCCCGGGACAGAAATGAACACTGAAGCTTTCTTT.

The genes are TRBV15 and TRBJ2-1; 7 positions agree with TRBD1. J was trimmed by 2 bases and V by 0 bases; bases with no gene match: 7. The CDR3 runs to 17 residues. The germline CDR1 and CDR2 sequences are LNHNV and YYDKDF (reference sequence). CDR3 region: CATSRERGPPAYNEQFF. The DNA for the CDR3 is TGTGCCACCAGCAGAGAAAGGGGGCCCCCCGCCTACAATGAGCAGTTCTTC.

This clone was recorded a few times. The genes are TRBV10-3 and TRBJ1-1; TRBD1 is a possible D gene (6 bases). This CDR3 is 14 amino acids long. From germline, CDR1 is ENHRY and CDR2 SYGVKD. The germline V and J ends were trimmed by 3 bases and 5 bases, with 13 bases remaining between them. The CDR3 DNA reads TGTGCCATCAGTGACAATGGGGGGGCGACTGAAGCTTTCTTT. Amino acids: CAISDNGGATEAFF.

DNA for the CDR3: TGTGCCAGCAGCTTACTCGAGACCCAGTACTTC. Translated: CASSLLETQYF. This chain links TRBV7-9 with TRBJ2-5; D is uncertain. Trimming removed 2 bases at V and 5 bases at J, with 3 bases between. Germline V gives CDR1 SEHNR, CDR2 FQNEAQ (reference sequence). The CDR3 covers 11 residues.

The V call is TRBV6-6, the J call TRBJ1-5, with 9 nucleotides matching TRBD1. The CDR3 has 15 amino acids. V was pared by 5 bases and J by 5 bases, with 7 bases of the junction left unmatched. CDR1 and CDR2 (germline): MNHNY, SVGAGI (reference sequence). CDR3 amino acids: CASSALWTGDQPQHF. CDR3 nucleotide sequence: TGTGCCAGCAGTGCCCTTTGGACAGGGGATCAGCCCCAGCATTTT.

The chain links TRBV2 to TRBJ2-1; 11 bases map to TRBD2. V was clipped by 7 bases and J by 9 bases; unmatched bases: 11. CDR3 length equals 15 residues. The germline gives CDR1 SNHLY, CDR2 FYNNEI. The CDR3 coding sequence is TGTGCCAGCAAAAAGGAACTAGCGGGAGACGGTGAGCAGTTCTTC. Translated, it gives CASKKELAGDGEQFF.

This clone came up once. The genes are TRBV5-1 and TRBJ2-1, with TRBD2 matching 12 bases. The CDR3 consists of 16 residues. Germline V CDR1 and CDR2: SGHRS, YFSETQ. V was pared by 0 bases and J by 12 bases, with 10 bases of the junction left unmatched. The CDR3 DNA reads TGCGCCAGCAGCTTGGTTTGGCTAGCGGGAGGGCCGGGGCAGTTCTTC. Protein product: CASSLVWLAGGPGQFF. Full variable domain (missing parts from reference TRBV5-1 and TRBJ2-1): KAGVTQTPRYLIKTRGQQVTLSCSPISGHRSVSWYQQTPGQGLQFLFEYFSETQRNKGNFPGRFSGRQFSNSRSEMNVSTLELGDSALYLCASSLVWLAGGPGQFFGPGTRLTVL.

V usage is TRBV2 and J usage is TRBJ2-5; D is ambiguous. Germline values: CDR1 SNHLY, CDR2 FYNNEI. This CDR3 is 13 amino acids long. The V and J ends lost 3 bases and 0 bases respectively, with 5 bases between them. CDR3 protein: CASSDSYQETQYF. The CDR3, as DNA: TGTGCCAGCAGTGACAGTTACCAAGAGACCCAGTACTTC. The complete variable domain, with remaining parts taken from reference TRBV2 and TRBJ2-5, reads EPEVTQTPSHQVTQMGQEVILRCVPISNHLYFYWYRQILGQKVEFLVSFYNNEISEKSEIFDDQFSVERPDGSNFTLKIRSTKLEDSAMYFCASSDSYQETQYFGPGTRLLVL.

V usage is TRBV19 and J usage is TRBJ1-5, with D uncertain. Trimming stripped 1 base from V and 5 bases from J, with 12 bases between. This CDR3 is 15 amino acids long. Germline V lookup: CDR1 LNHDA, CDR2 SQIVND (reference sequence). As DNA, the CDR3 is TGTGCCAGTAGTATAGTCGCCAGCTCCTATCAGCCCCAGCATTTT. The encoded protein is CASSIVASSYQPQHF. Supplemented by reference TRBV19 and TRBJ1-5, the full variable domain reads DGGITQSPKYLFRKEGQNVTLSCEQNLNHDAMYWYRQDPGQGLRLIYYSQIVNDFQKGDIAEGYSVSREKKESFPLTVTSAQKNPTAFYLCASSIVASSYQPQHFGDGTRLSIL.

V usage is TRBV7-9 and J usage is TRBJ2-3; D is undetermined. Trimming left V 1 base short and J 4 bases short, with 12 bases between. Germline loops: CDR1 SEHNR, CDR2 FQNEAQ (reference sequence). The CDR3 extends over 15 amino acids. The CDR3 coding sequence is TGTGCCAGCAGCTTAGGTCGGGCTGGGGCAGATACGCAGTATTTT. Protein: CASSLGRAGADTQYF.

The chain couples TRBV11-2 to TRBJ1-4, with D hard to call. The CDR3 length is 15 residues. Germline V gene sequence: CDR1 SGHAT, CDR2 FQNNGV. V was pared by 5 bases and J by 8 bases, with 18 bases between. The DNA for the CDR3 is TGTGCCAGCAGCGACGTTGCTTATGGGGAGGAAAAACTGTTTTTT. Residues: CASSDVAYGEEKLFF. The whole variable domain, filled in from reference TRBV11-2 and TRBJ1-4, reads EAGVAQSPRYKIIEKRQSVAFWCNPISGHATLYWYQQILGQGPKLLIQFQNNGVVDDSQLPKDRFSAERLKGVDSTLKIQPAKLEDSAVYLCASSDVAYGEEKLFFGSGTQLSVL.

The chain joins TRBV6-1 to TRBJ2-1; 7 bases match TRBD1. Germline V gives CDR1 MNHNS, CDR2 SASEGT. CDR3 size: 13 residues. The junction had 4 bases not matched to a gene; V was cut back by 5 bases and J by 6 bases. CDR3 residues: CASSKQGLNEQFF. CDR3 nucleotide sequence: TGTGCCAGCAGTAAACAGGGGCTCAATGAGCAGTTCTTC.

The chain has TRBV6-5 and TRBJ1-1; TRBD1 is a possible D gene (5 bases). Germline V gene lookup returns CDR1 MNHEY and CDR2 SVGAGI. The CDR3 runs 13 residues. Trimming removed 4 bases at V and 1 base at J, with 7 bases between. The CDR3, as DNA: TGTGCCAGCAGTTTAGGGGAGAACACTGAAGCTTTCTTT. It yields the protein CASSLGENTEAFF.

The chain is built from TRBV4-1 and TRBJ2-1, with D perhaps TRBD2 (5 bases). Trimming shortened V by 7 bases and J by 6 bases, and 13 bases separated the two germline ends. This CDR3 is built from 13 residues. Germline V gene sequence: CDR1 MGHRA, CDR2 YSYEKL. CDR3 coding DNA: TGCGCCAGCACTAGTCTAGCAAGCAATGAGCAGTTCTTC. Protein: CASTSLASNEQFF.

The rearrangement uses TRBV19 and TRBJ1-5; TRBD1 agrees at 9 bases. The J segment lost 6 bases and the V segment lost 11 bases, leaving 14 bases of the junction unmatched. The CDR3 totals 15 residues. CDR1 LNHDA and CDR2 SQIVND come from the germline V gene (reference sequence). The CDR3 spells CAARGGTGYFQPQHF. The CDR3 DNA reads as TGTGCCGCAAGGGGGGGGACAGGGTATTTTCAGCCCCAGCATTTT. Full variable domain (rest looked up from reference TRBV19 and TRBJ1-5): DGGITQSPKYLFRKEGQNVTLSCEQNLNHDAMYWYRQDPGQGLRLIYYSQIVNDFQKGDIAEGYSVSREKKESFPLTVTSAQKNPTAFYLCAARGGTGYFQPQHFGDGTRLSIL.

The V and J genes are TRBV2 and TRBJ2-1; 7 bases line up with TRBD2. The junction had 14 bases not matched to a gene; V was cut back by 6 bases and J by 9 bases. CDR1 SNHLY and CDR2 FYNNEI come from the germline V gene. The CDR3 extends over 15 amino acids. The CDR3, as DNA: TGTGCCAGCAGACTCCTAAGCGGGACCCGCTTTGAGCAGTTCTTC. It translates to CASRLLSGTRFEQFF.

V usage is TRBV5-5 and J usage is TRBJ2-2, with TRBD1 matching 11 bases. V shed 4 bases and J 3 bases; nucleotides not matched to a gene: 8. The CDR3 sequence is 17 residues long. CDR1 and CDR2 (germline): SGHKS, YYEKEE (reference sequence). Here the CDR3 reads CASSRTGTGGDTGELFF. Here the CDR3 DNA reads TGTGCCAGCAGCAGAACCGGGACAGGGGGAGACACCGGGGAGCTGTTTTTT.

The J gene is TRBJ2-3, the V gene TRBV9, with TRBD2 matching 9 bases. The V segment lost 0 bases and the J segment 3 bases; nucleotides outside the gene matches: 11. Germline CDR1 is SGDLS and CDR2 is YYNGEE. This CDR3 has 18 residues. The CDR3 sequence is CASSVAVGGRAETDTQYF. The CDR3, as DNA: TGTGCCAGCAGCGTAGCGGTAGGCGGGAGGGCCGAGACAGATACGCAGTATTTT.

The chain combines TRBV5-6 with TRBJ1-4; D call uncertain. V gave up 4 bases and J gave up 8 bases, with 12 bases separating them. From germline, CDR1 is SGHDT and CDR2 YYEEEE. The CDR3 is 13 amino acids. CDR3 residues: CASSLGVGEKLFF. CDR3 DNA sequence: TGTGCCAGCAGCCTTGGAGTAGGGGAAAAACTGTTTTTT.

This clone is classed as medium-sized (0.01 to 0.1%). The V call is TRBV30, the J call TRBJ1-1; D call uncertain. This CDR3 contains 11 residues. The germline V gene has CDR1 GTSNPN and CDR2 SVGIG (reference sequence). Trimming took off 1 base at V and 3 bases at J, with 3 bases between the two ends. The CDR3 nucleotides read TGTGCCTGGAGTGCATACACTGAAGCTTTCTTT. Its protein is CAWSAYTEAFF. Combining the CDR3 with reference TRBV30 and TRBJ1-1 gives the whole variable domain SQTIHQWPATLVQPVGSPLSLECTVEGTSNPNLYWYRQAAGRGLQLLFYSVGIGQISSEVPQNLSASRPQDRQFILSSKKLLLSDSGFYLCAWSAYTEAFFGQGTRLTVV.

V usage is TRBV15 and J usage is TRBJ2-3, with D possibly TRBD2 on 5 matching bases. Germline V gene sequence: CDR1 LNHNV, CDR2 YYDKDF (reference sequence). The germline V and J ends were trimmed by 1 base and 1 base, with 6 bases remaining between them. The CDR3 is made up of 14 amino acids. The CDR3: CATSRGRGTDTQYF. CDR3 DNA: TGTGCCACCAGCAGAGGGCGGGGCACAGATACGCAGTATTTT. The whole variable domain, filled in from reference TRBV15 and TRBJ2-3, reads DAMVIQNPRYQVTQFGKPVTLSCSQTLNHNVMYWYQQKSSQAPKLLFHYYDKDFNNEADTPDNFQSRRPNTSFCFLDIRSPGLGDTAMYLCATSRGRGTDTQYFGPGTRLTVL.

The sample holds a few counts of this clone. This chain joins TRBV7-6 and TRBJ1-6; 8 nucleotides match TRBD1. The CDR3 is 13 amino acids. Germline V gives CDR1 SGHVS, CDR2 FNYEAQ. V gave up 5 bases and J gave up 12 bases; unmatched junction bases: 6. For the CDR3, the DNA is TGTGCCAGCAGCCCGACAGGGGTGGAACCCCTCCACTTT. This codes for CASSPTGVEPLHF.

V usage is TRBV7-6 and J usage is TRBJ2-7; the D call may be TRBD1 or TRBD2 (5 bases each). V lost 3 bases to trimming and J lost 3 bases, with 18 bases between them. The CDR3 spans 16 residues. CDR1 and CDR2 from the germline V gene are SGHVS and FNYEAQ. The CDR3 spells CASSFASGTPFYEQYF. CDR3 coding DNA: TGTGCCAGCAGCTTCGCGTCGGGGACCCCATTCTACGAGCAGTACTTC.

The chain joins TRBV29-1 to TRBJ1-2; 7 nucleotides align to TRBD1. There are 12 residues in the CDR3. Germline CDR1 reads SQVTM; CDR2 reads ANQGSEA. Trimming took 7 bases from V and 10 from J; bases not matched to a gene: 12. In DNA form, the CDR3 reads TGCAGCGACTCTGGACAGGTCAAGGACTACACCTTC. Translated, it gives CSDSGQVKDYTF.

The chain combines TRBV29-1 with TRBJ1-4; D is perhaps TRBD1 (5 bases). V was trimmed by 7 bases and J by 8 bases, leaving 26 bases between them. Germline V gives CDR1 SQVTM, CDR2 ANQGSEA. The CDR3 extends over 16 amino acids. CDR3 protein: CSAVLGWIGTGEKLFF. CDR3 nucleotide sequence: TGCAGCGCGGTGTTAGGATGGATTGGGACTGGGGAAAAACTGTTTTTT.

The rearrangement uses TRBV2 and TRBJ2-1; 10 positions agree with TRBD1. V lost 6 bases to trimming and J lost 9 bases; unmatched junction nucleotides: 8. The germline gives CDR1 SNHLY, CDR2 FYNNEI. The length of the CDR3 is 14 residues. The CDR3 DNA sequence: TGTGCCAGCAGACCGACAGGGGGCTTAAGTGAGCAGTTCTTC. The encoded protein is CASRPTGGLSEQFF.

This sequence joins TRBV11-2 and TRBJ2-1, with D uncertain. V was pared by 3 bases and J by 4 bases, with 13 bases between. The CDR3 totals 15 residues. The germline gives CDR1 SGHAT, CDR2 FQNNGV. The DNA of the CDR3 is TGTGCCAGCAGCTTCGGCTTCGAGCGATACAATGAGCAGTTCTTC. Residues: CASSFGFERYNEQFF.

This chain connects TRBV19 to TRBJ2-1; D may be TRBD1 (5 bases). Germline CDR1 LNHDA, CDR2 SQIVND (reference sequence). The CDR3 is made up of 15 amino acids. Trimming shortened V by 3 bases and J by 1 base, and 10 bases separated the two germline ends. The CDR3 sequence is CASSMDPGSYNEQFF. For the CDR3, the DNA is TGTGCCAGTAGTATGGACCCAGGGTCCTACAATGAGCAGTTCTTC.

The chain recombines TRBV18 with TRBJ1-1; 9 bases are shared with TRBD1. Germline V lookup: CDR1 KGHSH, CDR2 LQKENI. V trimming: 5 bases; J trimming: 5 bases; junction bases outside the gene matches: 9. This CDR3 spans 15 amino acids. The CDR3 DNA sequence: TGTGCCAGCTCAATGGGACAGGGAGGCGTTACTGAAGCTTTCTTT. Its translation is CASSMGQGGVTEAFF. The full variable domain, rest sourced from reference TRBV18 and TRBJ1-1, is NAGVMQNPRHLVRRRGQEARLRCSPMKGHSHVYWYRQLPEEGLKFMVYLQKENIIDESGMPKERFSAEFPKEGPSILRIQQVVRGDSAAYFCASSMGQGGVTEAFFGQGTRLTVV.

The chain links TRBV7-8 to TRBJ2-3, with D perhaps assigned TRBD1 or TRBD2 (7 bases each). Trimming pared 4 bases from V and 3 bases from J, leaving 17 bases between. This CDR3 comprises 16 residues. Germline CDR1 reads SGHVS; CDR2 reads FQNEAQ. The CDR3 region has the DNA TGTGCCAGCAGCTGGCAAGGGGGCGGGGGTACAGATACGCAGTATTTT. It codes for CASSWQGGGGTDTQYF.

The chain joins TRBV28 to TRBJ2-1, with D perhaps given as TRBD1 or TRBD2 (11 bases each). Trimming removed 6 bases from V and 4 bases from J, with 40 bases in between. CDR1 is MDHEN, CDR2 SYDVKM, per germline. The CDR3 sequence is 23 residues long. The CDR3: CASRYRTGGAPQTSGEPYNEQFF. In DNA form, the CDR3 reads TGTGCCAGCAGGTACAGGACAGGGGGCGCCCCCCAGACTAGCGGGGAACCGTACAATGAGCAGTTCTTC.

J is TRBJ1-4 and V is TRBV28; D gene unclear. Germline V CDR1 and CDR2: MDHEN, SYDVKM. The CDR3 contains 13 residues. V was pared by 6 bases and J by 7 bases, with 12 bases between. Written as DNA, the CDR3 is TGTGCCAGCAGGAAACAGCTGACTGAAAAACTGTTTTTT. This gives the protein CASRKQLTEKLFF.